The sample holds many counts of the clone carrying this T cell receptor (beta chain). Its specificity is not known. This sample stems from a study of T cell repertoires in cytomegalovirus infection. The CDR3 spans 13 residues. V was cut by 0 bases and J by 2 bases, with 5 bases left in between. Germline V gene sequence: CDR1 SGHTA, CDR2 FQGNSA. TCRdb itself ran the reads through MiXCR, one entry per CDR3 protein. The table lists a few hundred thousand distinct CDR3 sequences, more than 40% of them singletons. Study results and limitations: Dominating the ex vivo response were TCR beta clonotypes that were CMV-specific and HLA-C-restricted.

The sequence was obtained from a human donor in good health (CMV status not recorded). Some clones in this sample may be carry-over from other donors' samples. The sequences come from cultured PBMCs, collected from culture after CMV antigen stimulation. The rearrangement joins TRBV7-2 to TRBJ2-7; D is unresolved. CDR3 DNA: TGTGCCAGCAGCTTAGCTGTTACCTACGAGCAGTACTTC. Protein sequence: CASSLAVTYEQYF.